The rows below give T cell receptor beta chains drawn from one sample of a study of shared clonotypes between healthy human individuals. The table came from immunoSEQ multiplex PCR; TCRdb's copy has only in-frame clones and leaves some out. The table includes about 820,000 clones, nearly 95% detected once. The sample consisted of naive CD8+ T cells sorted from blood. The receptors stem from a man younger than 40 in good health. The CDR3 runs from the conserved cysteine through the conserved F or W. D genes are given only for firm matches.

>.|TRBV4-2|TRBJ1-5
CASSPGEGGSQPQHF
>.|TRBV7-2|TRBJ1-4
CASSLNRVEKLFF
>.|TRBV29-1|TRBJ2-3
CSVSPSGDTQYF
>.|TRBV25-1|TRBJ1-5
CASSPDGHSNQPQHF
>TRBD1|TRBV19|TRBJ2-7
CASSPRTGVPYEQYF
>.|TRBV15|TRBJ2-7
CATWGAYEQYF
>.|TRBV11-3|TRBJ2-7
CASSLDSGGPYEQYF
>.|TRBV27|TRBJ1-4
CASSLAWRGRGDEKLFF
>.|TRBV27|TRBJ2-5
CASSLSLNNQETQYF
>TRBD2|TRBV7-2|TRBJ2-3
CASSLWEGATDTQYF
>.|TRBV28|TRBJ2-2
CATRQVRGGELFF
>.|TRBV9|TRBJ2-7
CASTARKKRAGQYEQYF
>.|TRBV2|TRBJ1-2
CASKERVPTPPNYGYTF
>.|TRBV14|TRBJ2-7
CASSHLGRQANPYEQYF
>TRBD2|TRBV6-5|TRBJ2-3
CASGPGTSGTDTQYF
>.|TRBV4-1|TRBJ2-7
CASSPRGAVGEQYF
>TRBD2|TRBV19|TRBJ2-7
CATRKRDSYEQYF
>.|TRBV5-6|TRBJ2-1
CASSTDRVEFF
>.|TRBV5-1|TRBJ2-2
CASRGADRLGGELFF
>.|TRBV11-2|TRBJ2-7
CASFGGLHYEQYF
>.|TRBV27|TRBJ1-5
CASTSEGQPQHF
>.|TRBV30|TRBJ2-5
CAWSADSQETQYF
>.|TRBV27|TRBJ2-7
CASSLSSASYEQYF
>.|TRBV2|TRBJ2-5
CASRDTTTAQETQYF
>.|TRBV25-1|TRBJ1-1
CASSEGDIVEAFF
>.|TRBV6-1|TRBJ2-3
CASSEVIRGGYSTDTQYF
>.|TRBV27|TRBJ2-2
CASTFGGVSAGELFF
>.|TRBV19|TRBJ2-1
CASRWGAGYNEQFF
>TRBD1|TRBV11-2|TRBJ2-2
CASSLVAGGGGELFF
>TRBD2|TRBV18|TRBJ2-2
CASSPGAGGTGELFF
>.|TRBV7-3|TRBJ1-1
CASSLQGNTEAFF
>.|TRBV27|TRBJ2-1
CASSLSAGWSGEQFF
>TRBD2|TRBV29-1|TRBJ2-1
CSAKGLAGGPHYNEQFF
>TRBD2|TRBV27|TRBJ2-1
CASRGLAGQYEQFF